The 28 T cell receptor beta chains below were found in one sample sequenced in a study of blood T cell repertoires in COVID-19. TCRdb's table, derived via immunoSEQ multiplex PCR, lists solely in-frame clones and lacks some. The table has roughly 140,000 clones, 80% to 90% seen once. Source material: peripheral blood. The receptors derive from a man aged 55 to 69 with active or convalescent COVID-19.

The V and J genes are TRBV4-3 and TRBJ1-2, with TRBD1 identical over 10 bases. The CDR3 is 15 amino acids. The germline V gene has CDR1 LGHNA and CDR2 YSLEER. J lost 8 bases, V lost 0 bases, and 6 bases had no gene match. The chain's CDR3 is CASSQDAGTGEGYTF. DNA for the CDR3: TGCGCCAGCAGCCAAGATGCCGGGACAGGGGAAGGCTACACCTTC.

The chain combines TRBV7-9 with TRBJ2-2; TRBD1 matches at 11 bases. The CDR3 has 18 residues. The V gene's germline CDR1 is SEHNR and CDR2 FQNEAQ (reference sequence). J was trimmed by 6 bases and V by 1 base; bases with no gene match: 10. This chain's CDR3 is CASSLGVSGQGVAGELFF. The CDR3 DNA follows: TGTGCCAGCAGCTTAGGTGTCTCGGGACAGGGGGTCGCCGGGGAGCTGTTTTTT.

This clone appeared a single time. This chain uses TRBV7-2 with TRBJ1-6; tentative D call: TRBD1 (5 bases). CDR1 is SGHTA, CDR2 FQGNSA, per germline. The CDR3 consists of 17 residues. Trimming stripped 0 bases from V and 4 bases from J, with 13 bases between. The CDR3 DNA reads TGTGCCAGCAGCTTAGCGCGATCGACAGTTTATAATTCACCCCTCCACTTT. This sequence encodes CASSLARSTVYNSPLHF.

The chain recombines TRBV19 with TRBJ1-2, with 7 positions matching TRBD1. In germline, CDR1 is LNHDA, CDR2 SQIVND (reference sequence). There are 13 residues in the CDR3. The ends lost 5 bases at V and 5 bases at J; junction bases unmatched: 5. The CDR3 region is CASSVTGWYGYTF. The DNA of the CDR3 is TGTGCCAGTAGTGTGACAGGGTGGTATGGCTACACCTTC. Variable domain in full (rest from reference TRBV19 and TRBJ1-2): DGGITQSPKYLFRKEGQNVTLSCEQNLNHDAMYWYRQDPGQGLRLIYYSQIVNDFQKGDIAEGYSVSREKKESFPLTVTSAQKNPTAFYLCASSVTGWYGYTFGSGTRLTVV.

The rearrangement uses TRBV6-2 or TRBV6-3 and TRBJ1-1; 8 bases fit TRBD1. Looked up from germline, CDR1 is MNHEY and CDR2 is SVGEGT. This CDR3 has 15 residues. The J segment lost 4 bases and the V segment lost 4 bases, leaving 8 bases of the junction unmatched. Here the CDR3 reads CASSSGQGFGTEAFF. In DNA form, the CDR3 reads TGTGCCAGCAGTTCCGGACAGGGTTTCGGCACTGAAGCTTTCTTT.

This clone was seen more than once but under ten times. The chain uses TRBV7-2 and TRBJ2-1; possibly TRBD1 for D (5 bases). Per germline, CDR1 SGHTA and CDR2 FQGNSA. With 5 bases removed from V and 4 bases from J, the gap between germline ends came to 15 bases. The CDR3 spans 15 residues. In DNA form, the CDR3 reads TGTGCCAGCAGCGCCGACAGAAGCCAATACAATGAGCAGTTCTTC. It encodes CASSADRSQYNEQFF.

This CDR3 reads CASNCRGEQYV. The CDR3 DNA is TGCGCCAGCAACTGTCGGGGCGAGCAGTACGTC. The chain combines TRBV5-1 with TRBJ2-7; TRBD2 might be the D (5 bases). This CDR3 contains 11 residues. In germline, CDR1 is SGHRS, CDR2 YFSETQ. V was shortened by 6 bases and J by 6 bases, with 10 bases between the two germline ends.

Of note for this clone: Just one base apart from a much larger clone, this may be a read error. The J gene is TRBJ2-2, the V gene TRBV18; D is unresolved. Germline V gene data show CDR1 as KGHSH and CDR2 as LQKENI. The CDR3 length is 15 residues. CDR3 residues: CPSSRDSTNTGELFF. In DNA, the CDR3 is TGTCCCAGCTCACGCGACTCTACGAACACCGGGGAGCTGTTTTTT.

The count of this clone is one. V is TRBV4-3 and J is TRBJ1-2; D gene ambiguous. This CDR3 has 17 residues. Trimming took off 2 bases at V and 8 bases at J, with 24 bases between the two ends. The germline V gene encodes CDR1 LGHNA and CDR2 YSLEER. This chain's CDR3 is CASSQSSGVDAAAGYTF. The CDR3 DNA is TGCGCCAGCAGCCAATCAAGCGGGGTAGATGCGGCAGCCGGCTACACCTTC.

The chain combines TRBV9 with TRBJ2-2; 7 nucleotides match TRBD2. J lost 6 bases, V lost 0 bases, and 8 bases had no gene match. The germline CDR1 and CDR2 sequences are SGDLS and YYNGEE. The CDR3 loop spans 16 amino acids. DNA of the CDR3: TGTGCCAGCAGCGTAGCGGCGGGAGTAATGGCCGGGGAGCTGTTTTTT. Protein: CASSVAAGVMAGELFF.

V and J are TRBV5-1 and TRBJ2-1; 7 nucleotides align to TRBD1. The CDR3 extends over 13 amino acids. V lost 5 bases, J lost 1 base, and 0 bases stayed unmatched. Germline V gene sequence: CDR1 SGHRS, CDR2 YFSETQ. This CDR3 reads CASRTGSYNEQFF. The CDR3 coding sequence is TGCGCCAGCAGGACAGGGTCCTACAATGAGCAGTTCTTC.

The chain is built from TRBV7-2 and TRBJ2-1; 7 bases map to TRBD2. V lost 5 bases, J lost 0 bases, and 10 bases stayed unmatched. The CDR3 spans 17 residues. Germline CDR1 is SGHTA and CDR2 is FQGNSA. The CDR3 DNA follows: TGTGCCAGCAGCCCGACTCTAGCGGATAGCTCCTACAATGAGCAGTTCTTC. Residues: CASSPTLADSSYNEQFF.

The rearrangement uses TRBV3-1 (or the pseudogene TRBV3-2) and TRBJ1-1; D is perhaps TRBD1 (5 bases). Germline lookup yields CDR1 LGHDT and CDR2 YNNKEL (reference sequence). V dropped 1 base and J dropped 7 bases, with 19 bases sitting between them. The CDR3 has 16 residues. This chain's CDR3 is CASSQGAGREVVEAFF. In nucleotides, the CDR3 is TGTGCCAGCAGCCAAGGGGCTGGCAGGGAAGTTGTTGAAGCTTTCTTT.

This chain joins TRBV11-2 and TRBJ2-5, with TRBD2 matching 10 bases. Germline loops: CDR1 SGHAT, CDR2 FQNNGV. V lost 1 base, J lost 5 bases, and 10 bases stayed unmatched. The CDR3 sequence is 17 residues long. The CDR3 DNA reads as TGTGCCAGCAGCTTAGGTAGCGGGAGGACCGGAACGGAGACCCAGTACTTC. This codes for CASSLGSGRTGTETQYF. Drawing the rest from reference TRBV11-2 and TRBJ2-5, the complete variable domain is EAGVAQSPRYKIIEKRQSVAFWCNPISGHATLYWYQQILGQGPKLLIQFQNNGVVDDSQLPKDRFSAERLKGVDSTLKIQPAKLEDSAVYLCASSLGSGRTGTETQYFGPGTRLLVL.

CDR3 region: CALGSFGVGEKLFF. In DNA form, the CDR3 reads TGTGCCCTCGGGAGTTTTGGTGTGGGAGAAAAACTGTTTTTT. This rearrangement joins TRBV7-9 to TRBJ1-4; no firm D call. The ends were cut back, 11 bases at V and 8 bases at J, with 21 bases in the middle. CDR1 and CDR2 from the germline V gene are SEHNR and FQNEAQ (reference sequence). This CDR3 contains 14 residues.

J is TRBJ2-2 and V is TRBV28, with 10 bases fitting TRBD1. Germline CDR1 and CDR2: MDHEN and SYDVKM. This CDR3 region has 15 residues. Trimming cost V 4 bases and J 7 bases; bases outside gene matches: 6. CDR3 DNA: TGTGCCAGCAGTTGGGACAGGGGCGGGAGCGGGGAGCTGTTTTTT. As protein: CASSWDRGGSGELFF.

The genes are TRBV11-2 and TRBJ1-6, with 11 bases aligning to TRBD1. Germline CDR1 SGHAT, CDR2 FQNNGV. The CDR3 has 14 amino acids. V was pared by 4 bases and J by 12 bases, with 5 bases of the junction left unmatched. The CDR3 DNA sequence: TGTGCCAGCAGCTGGACAGGGGGCGCGGAACCCCTCCACTTT. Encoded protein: CASSWTGGAEPLHF.

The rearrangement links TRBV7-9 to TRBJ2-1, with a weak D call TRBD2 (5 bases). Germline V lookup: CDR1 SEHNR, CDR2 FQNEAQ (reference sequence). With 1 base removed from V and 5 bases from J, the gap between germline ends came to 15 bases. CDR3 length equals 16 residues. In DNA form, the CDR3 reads TGTGCCAGCAGCTTAGATGTGGGGAGAATTAACAATGAGCAGTTCTTC. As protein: CASSLDVGRINNEQFF.

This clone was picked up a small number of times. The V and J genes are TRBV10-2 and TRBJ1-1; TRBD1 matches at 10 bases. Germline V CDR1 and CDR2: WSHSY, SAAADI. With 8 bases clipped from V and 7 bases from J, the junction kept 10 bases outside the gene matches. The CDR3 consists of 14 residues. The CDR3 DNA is TGCGCCAGCCTGGGACAGGGGCCTGGGGGTGAAGCTTTCTTT. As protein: CASLGQGPGGEAFF.

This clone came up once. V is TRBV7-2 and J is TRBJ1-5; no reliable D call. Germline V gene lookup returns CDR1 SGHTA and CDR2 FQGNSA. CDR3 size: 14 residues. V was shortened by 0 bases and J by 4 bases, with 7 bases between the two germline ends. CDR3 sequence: CASSLAGGNQPQHF. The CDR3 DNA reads TGTGCCAGCAGCTTAGCTGGCGGGAATCAGCCCCAGCATTTT.

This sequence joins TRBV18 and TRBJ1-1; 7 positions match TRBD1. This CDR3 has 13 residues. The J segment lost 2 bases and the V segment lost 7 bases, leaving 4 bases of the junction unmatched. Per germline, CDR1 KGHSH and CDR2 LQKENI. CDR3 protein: CASYRDRNTEAFF. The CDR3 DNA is TGTGCCAGCTACCGGGACAGAAACACTGAAGCTTTCTTT.

The CDR3 nucleotides read TGTGCCAGCAGCTTAGGGGGGGACAGTCAGCCCCAGCATTTT. Protein: CASSLGGDSQPQHF. The chain links TRBV11-2 to TRBJ1-5; the match to TRBD1 covers 7 bases. CDR3 length: 14 amino acids. Trimming cost V 1 base and J 6 bases; bases outside gene matches: 3. Germline V gives CDR1 SGHAT, CDR2 FQNNGV.

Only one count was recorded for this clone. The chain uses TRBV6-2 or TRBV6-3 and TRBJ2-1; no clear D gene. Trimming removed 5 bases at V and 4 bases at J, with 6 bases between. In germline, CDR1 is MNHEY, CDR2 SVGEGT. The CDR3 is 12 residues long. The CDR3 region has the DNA TGTGCCAGCAGTATTTCTTACAATGAGCAGTTCTTC. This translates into CASSISYNEQFF.

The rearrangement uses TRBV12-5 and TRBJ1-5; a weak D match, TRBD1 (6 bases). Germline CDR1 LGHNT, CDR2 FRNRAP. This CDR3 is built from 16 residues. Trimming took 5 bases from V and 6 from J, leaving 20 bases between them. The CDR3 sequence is CASGKTLDGGAQPQHF. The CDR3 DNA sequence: TGTGCTAGTGGTAAAACCCTGGATGGGGGGGCTCAGCCCCAGCATTTT.

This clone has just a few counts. DNA of the CDR3: TGCGCCAGCACCCTCTCGTCCCGGGACAGGGGAGGCGATGGCTACACCTTC. Translated: CASTLSSRDRGGDGYTF. V gene TRBV5-1 combines with J gene TRBJ1-2; 10 nucleotides match TRBD1. With V trimmed by 6 bases and J by 6 bases, 17 bases remained unmatched. CDR1 and CDR2 from the germline V gene are SGHRS and YFSETQ. The CDR3 totals 17 residues.

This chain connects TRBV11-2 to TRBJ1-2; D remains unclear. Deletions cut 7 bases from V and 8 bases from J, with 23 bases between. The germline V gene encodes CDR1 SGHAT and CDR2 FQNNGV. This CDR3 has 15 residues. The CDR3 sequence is CASTTSQTISGGYTF. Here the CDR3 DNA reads TGTGCCAGCACCACATCACAGACAATCTCGGGAGGCTACACCTTC. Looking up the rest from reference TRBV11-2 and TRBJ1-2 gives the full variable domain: EAGVAQSPRYKIIEKRQSVAFWCNPISGHATLYWYQQILGQGPKLLIQFQNNGVVDDSQLPKDRFSAERLKGVDSTLKIQPAKLEDSAVYLCASTTSQTISGGYTFGSGTRLTVV.

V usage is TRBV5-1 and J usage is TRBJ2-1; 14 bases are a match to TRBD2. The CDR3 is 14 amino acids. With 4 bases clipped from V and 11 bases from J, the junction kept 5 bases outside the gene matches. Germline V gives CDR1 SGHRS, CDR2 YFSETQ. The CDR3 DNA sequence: TGCGCCAGCAGCCCGGGACTAGCGGGGGCTCAGCAGTTCTTC. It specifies CASSPGLAGAQQFF. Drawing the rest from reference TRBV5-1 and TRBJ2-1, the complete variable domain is KAGVTQTPRYLIKTRGQQVTLSCSPISGHRSVSWYQQTPGQGLQFLFEYFSETQRNKGNFPGRFSGRQFSNSRSEMNVSTLELGDSALYLCASSPGLAGAQQFFGPGTRLTVL.

The CDR3 DNA sequence: TGTGCCAGCAGTCCTACCTCCGGGACAGAGATACAAAGCGATGAAAAACTGTTTTTT. This encodes CASSPTSGTEIQSDEKLFF. The gene calls are TRBV6-6 and TRBJ1-4; 7 bases are a match to TRBD1. The CDR3 is 19 residues long. In germline, CDR1 is MNHNY, CDR2 SVGAGI (reference sequence). Unmatched junction bases numbered 21, after V lost 5 bases and J lost 6 bases.